This entry lists 30 T cell receptor beta chains sequenced from one sample in a study of blood T cell repertoires in COVID-19. Profiling relied on immunoSEQ multiplex PCR, and the TCRdb table lists in-frame clones only, not all of them. The table includes approximately 290,000 clones, around 82% detected once. The source material was peripheral blood. The receptors here all came from a human donor with COVID-19, enrolled during active disease. The donor label of this sample is uncertain.

The J gene is TRBJ1-3, the V gene TRBV7-3; D uncertain. The CDR3 consists of 16 residues. Per germline, CDR1 SGHTA and CDR2 FQGTGA. The germline V and J ends were trimmed by 2 bases and 2 bases, with 13 bases remaining between them. The CDR3 region is CASSLGPPGAGNTIYF. Here the CDR3 DNA reads TGTGCCAGCAGCTTAGGCCCTCCCGGGGCTGGAAACACCATATATTTT.

About this clone: The same CDR3 also results from other DNA sequences found in this sample. This rearrangement joins TRBV27 to TRBJ1-2; TRBD1 agrees at 7 bases. CDR1 is MNHEY and CDR2 is SMNVEV in the germline V gene (reference sequence). CDR3 length: 14 amino acids. V was pared by 2 bases and J by 2 bases, with 2 bases of the junction left unmatched. CDR3 region: CASSLRTGNYGYTF. The CDR3 DNA reads TGTGCCAGCAGTTTAAGGACAGGCAACTATGGCTACACCTTC.

There are a few counts of this clone. The chain couples TRBV5-1 to TRBJ2-1; 8 bases align to TRBD1. The CDR3 extends over 18 amino acids. In germline, CDR1 is SGHRS, CDR2 YFSETQ. Trimming removed 0 bases from V and 1 base from J; junction bases left unmatched: 9. The CDR3 DNA is TGCGCCAGCAGCTTGGAACAGGGGGGTCTACTTTCCTACAATGAGCAGTTCTTC. Translated: CASSLEQGGLLSYNEQFF.

V usage is TRBV27 and J usage is TRBJ2-5; 8 bases agree with TRBD2. V dropped 5 bases and J dropped 2; count of bases not matched to a gene: 13. The CDR3 loop spans 17 amino acids. Germline loops: CDR1 MNHEY, CDR2 SMNVEV (reference sequence). The CDR3 nucleotides read TGTGCCAGCAGTACCGGACTAGCTTTAACCGAGCAAGAGACCCAGTACTTC. This gives the protein CASSTGLALTEQETQYF.

This chain connects TRBV4-3 to TRBJ2-7, with D maybe TRBD1 (6 bases). This CDR3 has 18 residues. Germline-derived CDR1 and CDR2 are LGHNA and YSLEER. Between the trimmed V and J ends, which lost 0 bases and 5 bases, there was a span of 23 bases. The CDR3 DNA is TGCGCCAGCAGCCAAGAGTGGCAGGGGCAGGGTTTCTTCGACGAGCAGTACTTC. Its protein product is CASSQEWQGQGFFDEQYF.

The chain links TRBV5-1 to TRBJ2-5, with D possibly TRBD1 on 5 matching bases. The length of the CDR3 is 13 residues. CDR1 is SGHRS, CDR2 YFSETQ, per germline. Deletions cut 0 bases from V and 4 bases from J, with 7 bases between. This CDR3 is CASSLGQGETQYF. Written as DNA, the CDR3 is TGCGCCAGCAGCTTGGGGCAGGGAGAGACCCAGTACTTC.

The chain uses TRBV9 and TRBJ1-6, with D possibly matching TRBD1 (6 bases). CDR1 is SGDLS and CDR2 is YYNGEE in the germline V gene. V was trimmed by 0 bases and J by 7 bases, leaving 8 bases between them. CDR3 length: 14 residues. CDR3 DNA sequence: TGTGCCAGCAGCGTAGGCAGGGGAAATTCACCCCTCCACTTT. This codes for CASSVGRGNSPLHF. Complete variable domain (other parts from reference TRBV9 and TRBJ1-6): DSGVTQTPKHLITATGQRVTLRCSPRSGDLSVYWYQQSLDQGLQFLIQYYNGEERAKGNILERFSAQQFPDLHSELNLSSLELGDSALYFCASSVGRGNSPLHFGNGTRLTVT.

The chain is built from TRBV15 and TRBJ1-5; D possibly corresponds to TRBD1 (6 bases). Trimming left V 7 bases short and J 2 bases short, with 18 bases between. This CDR3 comprises 16 residues. Germline CDR1 is LNHNV and CDR2 is YYDKDF (reference sequence). CDR3 DNA: TGTGCCACCACCGCTTGGGGGGGGGCTGGCAATCAGCCCCAGCATTTT. Its protein is CATTAWGGAGNQPQHF.

This clone has just one count. The junction departs from germline at one end; a sequencing error may be responsible. This rearrangement joins TRBV28 to TRBJ1-4; 7 bases agree with TRBD1. From germline, CDR1 is MDHEN and CDR2 SYDVKM. The CDR3 runs 15 residues. The CDR3 region has the DNA TGTGCCAGCAGTTACCCGACAGGGCCTAAGGAAAAACTGTTTTTT. Translated: CASSYPTGPKEKLFF.

The chain combines TRBV5-1 with TRBJ2-2, with TRBD2 as a possible D gene (6 bases). Germline V gene data show CDR1 as SGHRS and CDR2 as YFSETQ. With 0 bases removed from V and 5 bases from J, the gap between germline ends came to 14 bases. The CDR3 length is 16 residues. The CDR3 region is CASSLEVGGGTGELFF. Here the CDR3 DNA reads TGCGCCAGCAGCTTGGAGGTGGGAGGAGGGACCGGGGAGCTGTTTTTT. Looking up the rest from reference TRBV5-1 and TRBJ2-2 gives the full variable domain: KAGVTQTPRYLIKTRGQQVTLSCSPISGHRSVSWYQQTPGQGLQFLFEYFSETQRNKGNFPGRFSGRQFSNSRSEMNVSTLELGDSALYLCASSLEVGGGTGELFFGEGSRLTVL.

This clone was seen a few times. This chain connects TRBV5-1 to TRBJ1-1; TRBD1 matches at 7 bases. Germline trimming cut 3 bases from V and 4 bases from J; bases unmatched to any gene: 6. Looked up from germline, CDR1 is SGHRS and CDR2 is YFSETQ. The CDR3 contains 14 residues. The CDR3 region is CASSSQGDSTEAFF. DNA for the CDR3: TGCGCCAGCAGCTCCCAGGGGGACTCCACTGAAGCTTTCTTT.

This chain joins TRBV29-1 and TRBJ2-3; 11 positions match TRBD2. This CDR3 has 15 residues. Unmatched junction bases numbered 9, after V lost 6 bases and J lost 4 bases. CDR1 SQVTM and CDR2 ANQGSEA come from the germline V gene. CDR3 DNA: TGCAGCGTAGGACTAGCGGGCATAGTTTCAGATACGCAGTATTTT. This translates into CSVGLAGIVSDTQYF.

The rearrangement joins TRBV3-1 (or the pseudogene TRBV3-2) to TRBJ1-2; the D is unclear. Germline assignment: CDR1 LGHDT and CDR2 YNNKEL (reference sequence). The CDR3 covers 16 residues. Trimming stripped 1 base from V and 1 base from J, with 13 bases between. CDR3 DNA: TGTGCCAGCAGCCAAGTTCCAGGTCCCCATAACTATGGCTACACCTTC. Amino acid sequence: CASSQVPGPHNYGYTF.

This clone was counted only a few times. The V gene is TRBV19, the J gene TRBJ1-1, with a weak D call TRBD1 (6 bases). The V end was cut by 7 bases, the J end by 5 bases, with 20 bases between. CDR1 and CDR2 (germline): LNHDA, SQIVND (reference sequence). The CDR3 covers 15 residues. CDR3 sequence reads: CASIRTRQGWTEAFF. CDR3 nucleotides: TGTGCCAGTATCCGGACACGGCAGGGGTGGACTGAAGCTTTCTTT.

The V gene is TRBV2, the J gene TRBJ2-2; 10 bases map to TRBD2. The trim removed 2 bases at V and 1 base at J, leaving 1 base unmatched. The CDR3 runs to 16 residues. Germline V gene lookup returns CDR1 SNHLY and CDR2 FYNNEI. CDR3 bases: TGTGCCAGCAGTGAAACTAGCGGGATGAACACCGGGGAGCTGTTTTTT. Amino acids: CASSETSGMNTGELFF.

The gene calls are TRBV7-2 and TRBJ2-3, with 7 bases lining up with TRBD2. After removal of 1 base from V and 1 base from J, the junction contained 2 bases not matched to a gene. Germline loops: CDR1 SGHTA, CDR2 FQGNSA. This CDR3 region has 15 residues. In DNA, the CDR3 is TGTGCCAGCAGCTTAGAACGGGGGGGCACAGATACGCAGTATTTT. Translation: CASSLERGGTDTQYF.

The genes are TRBV29-1 and TRBJ2-7, with D possibly being TRBD1 (6 bases). With 6 bases removed from V and 2 bases from J, the gap between germline ends came to 11 bases. Germline loops: CDR1 SQVTM, CDR2 ANQGSEA. The CDR3 is 12 amino acids. CDR3 coding DNA: TGCAGCGTGGTCAGGGGCACCTACGAGCAGTACTTC. Its translation is CSVVRGTYEQYF.

The chain employs TRBV19 and TRBJ1-4, with TRBD1 matching 9 bases. The ends lost 10 bases at V and 6 bases at J; junction bases unmatched: 3. Germline CDR1 reads LNHDA; CDR2 reads SQIVND (reference sequence). This CDR3 contains 12 residues. CDR3 nucleotides: TGTGCCACGGGACAGGGCGATGAAAAACTGTTTTTT. Its translation is CATGQGDEKLFF.

The chain couples TRBV10-3 to TRBJ1-1; possibly TRBD1 for D (6 bases). The CDR3 runs to 12 residues. CDR1 and CDR2 (germline): ENHRY, SYGVKD. V lost 4 bases and J 4 bases, leaving 7 bases between the germline ends. CDR3 amino acids: CAISGQATEAFF. In DNA form, the CDR3 reads TGTGCCATCAGTGGACAGGCCACTGAAGCTTTCTTT.

V is TRBV11-3 and J is TRBJ2-2; the match to TRBD1 covers 10 bases. After removal of 5 bases from V and 4 bases from J, the junction contained 4 bases not matched to a gene. Germline V lookup: CDR1 SGHNT, CDR2 YENEEA. The CDR3 totals 15 residues. CDR3 protein: CASSPGTGVTGELFF. The CDR3 DNA is TGTGCCAGCAGCCCCGGGACAGGGGTCACCGGGGAGCTGTTTTTT.

This chain connects TRBV14 to TRBJ2-2; D is perhaps TRBD1 (6 bases). Trimming cost V 3 bases and J 1 base, with 12 bases left between them. Germline V lookup: CDR1 SGHDN, CDR2 FVKESK. This CDR3 comprises 16 residues. For the CDR3, the DNA is TGTGCCAGCAGCCAGGATTGGACAGTGAACACCGGGGAGCTGTTTTTT. Amino acid sequence: CASSQDWTVNTGELFF.

The V gene is TRBV14, the J gene TRBJ1-4; D is unclear. Trimming stripped 4 bases from V and 6 bases from J, with 9 bases between. Germline values: CDR1 SGHDN, CDR2 FVKESK. CDR3 size: 13 residues. The CDR3 nucleotides are TGTGCCAGCAGCCGCTTTACGGATGAAAAACTGTTTTTT. Its protein product is CASSRFTDEKLFF.

The chain combines TRBV5-6 with TRBJ1-3, with D possibly TRBD1 on 5 matching bases. V dropped 4 bases and J dropped 0 bases, with 11 bases sitting between them. Germline V gene data show CDR1 as SGHDT and CDR2 as YYEEEE. The CDR3 is made up of 15 amino acids. CDR3 sequence reads: CASSDRIFSGNTIYF. DNA of the CDR3: TGTGCCAGCAGCGACAGAATCTTCTCTGGAAACACCATATATTTT. Using reference TRBV5-6 and TRBJ1-3 for the parts outside the CDR3, the full variable domain is DAGVTQSPTHLIKTRGQQVTLRCSPKSGHDTVSWYQQALGQGPQFIFQYYEEEERQRGNFPDRFSGHQFPNYSSELNVNALLLGDSALYLCASSDRIFSGNTIYFGEGSWLTVV.

This clone has a handful of counts. The rearrangement links TRBV28 to TRBJ2-7; 13 nucleotides align to TRBD2. V gave up 8 bases and J gave up 2 bases; unmatched junction bases: 3. In germline, CDR1 is MDHEN, CDR2 SYDVKM. The CDR3 is 14 amino acids. The CDR3 nucleotides are TGTGCCAGCTTGACTAGCGGGAGGCCCTACGAGCAGTACTTC. Its translation is CASLTSGRPYEQYF.

The gene calls are TRBV6-4 and TRBJ2-1, with TRBD1 as a possible D gene (6 bases). This CDR3 is 16 amino acids long. In germline, CDR1 is MRHNA, CDR2 SNTAGT. The V end lost 2 bases, the J end lost 6 bases, and 17 bases lay between the germline ends. CDR3 DNA sequence: TGTGCCAGCAGTGACGGAATGGGGCAGGGGATCAATGAGCAGTTCTTC. The encoded protein is CASSDGMGQGINEQFF.

The chain uses TRBV5-1 and TRBJ1-5; D is undetermined. Germline V CDR1 and CDR2: SGHRS, YFSETQ. V lost 0 bases to trimming and J lost 1 base, with 8 bases between them. The CDR3 runs to 15 residues. The CDR3: CASSLDMRSNQPQHF. The CDR3 DNA reads TGCGCCAGCAGCTTGGACATGAGGAGCAATCAGCCCCAGCATTTT.

The chain joins TRBV7-9 to TRBJ1-4; D is possibly TRBD1 (6 bases). Germline lookup yields CDR1 SEHNR and CDR2 FQNEAQ (reference sequence). V gave up 1 base and J gave up 7 bases, with 10 bases separating them. The CDR3 sequence is 14 residues long. The CDR3 bases are TGTGCCAGCAGCTTAGACTCAGGGGTTGAAAAACTGTTTTTT. Translation: CASSLDSGVEKLFF. The full variable domain, with the rest looked up from reference TRBV7-9 and TRBJ1-4, is DTGVSQNPRHKITKRGQNVTFRCDPISEHNRLYWYRQTLGQGPEFLTYFQNEAQLEKSRLLSDRFSAERPKGSFSTLEIQRTEQGDSAMYLCASSLDSGVEKLFFGSGTQLSVL.

V is TRBV11-2 and J is TRBJ2-7; 12 nucleotides agree with TRBD1. CDR1 and CDR2 from the germline V gene are SGHAT and FQNNGV. CDR3 length: 16 residues. The J segment lost 6 bases and the V segment lost 5 bases, leaving 11 bases of the junction unmatched. The DNA for the CDR3 is TGTGCCAGCAGCCCTGGGACAGGGGGCTATAATTTCGAGCAGTACTTC. Translating gives CASSPGTGGYNFEQYF. The variable domain in full, completed from reference TRBV11-2 and TRBJ2-7, reads EAGVAQSPRYKIIEKRQSVAFWCNPISGHATLYWYQQILGQGPKLLIQFQNNGVVDDSQLPKDRFSAERLKGVDSTLKIQPAKLEDSAVYLCASSPGTGGYNFEQYFGPGTRLTVT.

The chain carries TRBV4-1 and TRBJ1-6; 7 bases are a match to TRBD1. The V segment lost 1 base and the J segment 10 bases; nucleotides outside the gene matches: 10. This CDR3 comprises 16 residues. The germline V gene encodes CDR1 MGHRA and CDR2 YSYEKL. As DNA, the CDR3 is TGCGCCAGCAGCCAAGGAGAGAGGCAGGGGGAGTCACCCCTCCACTTT. It is translated as CASSQGERQGESPLHF.

The chain recombines TRBV28 with TRBJ1-4, with 11 bases fitting TRBD1. The CDR3 contains 17 residues. The V segment lost 5 bases and the J segment 7 bases; nucleotides outside the gene matches: 12. In germline, CDR1 is MDHEN, CDR2 SYDVKM. DNA of the CDR3: TGTGCCAGCAGTCACTATTCGGGACAGGGGGTTGGTGAAAAACTGTTTTTT. Translation gives CASSHYSGQGVGEKLFF. The whole variable domain, filled in from reference TRBV28 and TRBJ1-4, reads DVKVTQSSRYLVKRTGEKVFLECVQDMDHENMFWYRQDPGLGLRLIYFSYDVKMKEKGDIPEGYSVSREKKERFSLILESASTNQTSMYLCASSHYSGQGVGEKLFFGSGTQLSVL.